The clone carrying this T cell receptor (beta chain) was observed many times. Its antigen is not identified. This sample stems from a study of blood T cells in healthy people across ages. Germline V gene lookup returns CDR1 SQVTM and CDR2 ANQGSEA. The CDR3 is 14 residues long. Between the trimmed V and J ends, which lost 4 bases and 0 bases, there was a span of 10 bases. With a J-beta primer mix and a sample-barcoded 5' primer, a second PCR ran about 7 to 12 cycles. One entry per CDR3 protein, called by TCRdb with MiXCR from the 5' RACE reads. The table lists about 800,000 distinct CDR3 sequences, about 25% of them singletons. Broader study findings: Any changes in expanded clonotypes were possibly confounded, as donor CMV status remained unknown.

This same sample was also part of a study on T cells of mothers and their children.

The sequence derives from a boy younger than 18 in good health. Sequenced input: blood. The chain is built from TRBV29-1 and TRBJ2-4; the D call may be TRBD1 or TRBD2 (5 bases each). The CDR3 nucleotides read TGCAGCGTTGGGGACCTAATAGCCAAAAACATTCAGTACTTC. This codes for CSVGDLIAKNIQYF.